This T cell receptor beta chain came from a study of T cell repertoires in cytomegalovirus infection. The wider study: Indicated by public TCR beta signatures were CMV infection and matching HLA type. Study outcomes and limitations: CMV-specific HLA-C-restricted TCR beta clonotypes dominated the ex vivo response.

This CDR3 comprises 15 residues. The V gene end was trimmed by 4 bases and the J gene end by 0 bases; junction bases not matched to a gene: 4. CDR1 and CDR2 from the germline V gene are SGHDN and FVKESK. TCRdb passed the reads through MiXCR, listing each CDR3 protein once. The top ten hold roughly 18% of the sample, which has roughly 230,000 distinct CDR3 sequences, 22% seen once. With respect to this clonotype: The target antigen is unknown.

Sequencing input: CD8+ T cells from PBMCs. The sequence was collected from a human donor in good health (CMV status not recorded). Some clones in this sample may be carry-over from other donors' samples. The chain employs TRBV14 and TRBJ1-2; 8 positions agree with TRBD1. DNA for the CDR3: TGTGCCAGCAGCCGCTGGACAGGGTCTAACTATGGCTACACCTTC. Amino acid sequence: CASSRWTGSNYGYTF.